This TCR beta chain comes out of a study of beta chain features in type 1 diabetes. Note on this clone: Its cognate antigen is unknown. A junction boundary mismatches the germline segment, possibly from a read error.

CDR1 and CDR2 from the germline V gene are SSHAT and FNYEAQ (reference sequence). The CDR3 length is 19 residues. cDNA synthesis used the whole RNA isolate, giving expressed TCRB sequences. Mean read depth for naive, central memory and regulatory T cell samples was a few million reads. Some clones are missing from TCRdb's copy, which holds only in-frame ones; the method was immunoSEQ multiplex PCR. The repertoire holds around 250,000 clones, with roughly 15% as singletons. Points from the study as a whole: Researchers cautioned that cDNA sequencing could over-represent cells with high TCR expression.

Sequencing input: naive CD4+ T cells from blood. The clonotype originates from a woman aged 40 to 50 in good health. V and J are TRBV7-7 and TRBJ2-3, with 13 bases identical to TRBD2. The CDR3 nucleotides read TGTGCTAGCAGCCTGGGAGGGACTAGCGGGATCGTTAGCACAGATACGCAGTATTTT. Protein: CASSLGGTSGIVSTDTQYF.